Below are 17 T cell receptor beta chains sequenced from a single sample in a study of human thymus T cells. Corrective cardiac surgery supplied the resected thymus tissue. Assay: immunoSEQ multiplex PCR; the TCRdb copy retains only in-frame clones and omits some. The table shows about 120,000 clones, with just under 95% occurring only once. The sequencing input was thymus tissue. Source of these receptors: a boy in the first two years of life with a congenital heart defect but otherwise immunologically healthy.

This clone turned up a few times. This chain links TRBV7-2 with TRBJ1-6; D is undetermined. The CDR3 is made up of 12 amino acids. V lost 1 base to trimming and J lost 7 bases, with 2 bases between them. The germline V gene encodes CDR1 SGHTA and CDR2 FQGNSA. The CDR3, as DNA: TGTGCCAGCAGCTTAGAGAATTCACCCCTCCACTTT. Translation: CASSLENSPLHF.

The chain links TRBV6-1 to TRBJ2-5; TRBD1 matches 8 bases. The CDR3 contains 12 residues. Per germline, CDR1 MNHNS and CDR2 SASEGT. The CDR3 protein is CTTGANQETQYF. CDR3 nucleotide sequence: TGTACGACAGGGGCTAACCAAGAGACCCAGTACTTC.

V is TRBV11-3 and J is TRBJ2-2, with D tentatively TRBD2 (6 bases). Germline CDR1 and CDR2: SGHNT and YENEEA. Trimming pared 5 bases from V and 7 bases from J, leaving 11 bases between. The CDR3 loop spans 13 amino acids. This CDR3 is CASSTKGGGELFF. Written as DNA, the CDR3 is TGTGCCAGCAGCACGAAGGGAGGCGGGGAGCTGTTTTTT. The entire variable domain, with the rest obtained from reference TRBV11-3 and TRBJ2-2, is as follows: EAGVVQSPRYKIIEKKQPVAFWCNPISGHNTLYWYLQNLGQGPELLIRYENEEAVDDSQLPKDRFSAERLKGVDSTLKIQPAELGDSAVYLCASSTKGGGELFFGEGSRLTVL.

The chain has TRBV13 and TRBJ1-2; 8 bases are shared with TRBD1. With V trimmed by 10 bases and J by 4 bases, 11 bases remained unmatched. The CDR3 covers 14 residues. Germline V CDR1 and CDR2: PRHDT, FYEKMQ (reference sequence). The DNA of the CDR3 is TGTGCCACCCCCCCAGGGACAGGAGCCTATGGCTACACCTTC. As protein: CATPPGTGAYGYTF.

The rearrangement joins TRBV6-1 to TRBJ2-7; D might be TRBD1 (6 bases). Looked up from germline, CDR1 is MNHNS and CDR2 is SASEGT. Between the trimmed V and J ends, which lost 7 bases and 1 base, there was a span of 11 bases. This CDR3 has 13 amino acids. The CDR3 sequence: CASNTGSSYEQYF. CDR3 DNA sequence: TGTGCCAGCAACACAGGGTCATCCTACGAGCAGTACTTC.

The rearrangement links TRBV6-5 to TRBJ2-3; D perhaps matches TRBD1 (6 bases). The CDR3 has 14 amino acids. Between the trimmed V and J ends, which lost 5 bases and 1 base, there was a span of 10 bases. Per germline, CDR1 MNHEY and CDR2 SVGAGI. DNA for the CDR3: TGTGCCAGCAGTCCCAGGGGACGCACAGATACGCAGTATTTT. It yields the protein CASSPRGRTDTQYF.

This chain links TRBV19 with TRBJ1-5; the match to TRBD1 covers 9 bases. The germline gives CDR1 LNHDA, CDR2 SQIVND (reference sequence). This CDR3 is built from 17 residues. Trimming cost V 5 bases and J 0 bases; bases outside gene matches: 8. CDR3 nucleotides: TGTGCCAGTAGTCAAGGACAGGGGACGCATAGCAATCAGCCCCAGCATTTT. Its translation: CASSQGQGTHSNQPQHF.

CDR3 region: CASSLKGEYEAFF. Written as DNA, the CDR3 is TGTGCCAGCAGCTTAAAGGGAGAATATGAAGCTTTCTTT. The V call is TRBV7-9, the J call TRBJ1-1, with no clear D. Trimming removed 2 bases at V and 7 bases at J, with 11 bases between. CDR3 length: 13 amino acids. In germline, CDR1 is SEHNR, CDR2 FQNEAQ (reference sequence).

The J gene is TRBJ2-5, the V gene TRBV28; D uncertain. Per the germline V gene, CDR1 is MDHEN and CDR2 is SYDVKM. Trimming pared 3 bases from V and 5 bases from J, leaving 4 bases between. The CDR3 is 11 residues long. The CDR3 spells CASSFMETQYF. Here the CDR3 DNA reads TGTGCCAGCAGTTTTATGGAGACCCAGTACTTC.

In this sample, this clone turned up once. V is TRBV4-1 and J is TRBJ2-1; D tentatively reads TRBD1 or TRBD2 (6 bases each). The CDR3 runs to 15 residues. V was trimmed by 2 bases and J by 6 bases, leaving 14 bases between them. CDR1 is MGHRA, CDR2 YSYEKL, per germline. The CDR3 spells CASSQLMGGRNEQFF. CDR3 sequence (DNA): TGCGCCAGCAGCCAATTGATGGGGGGCCGCAATGAGCAGTTCTTC.

V is TRBV27 and J is TRBJ1-5, with D tentatively TRBD1 (5 bases). Trimming stripped 4 bases from V and 4 bases from J, with 14 bases between. The CDR3 spans 15 residues. Germline V gene data show CDR1 as MNHEY and CDR2 as SMNVEV (reference sequence). The CDR3, as DNA: TGTGCCAGCAGTTCGGACATTCTTAGGAATCAGCCCCAGCATTTT. Translation gives CASSSDILRNQPQHF.

J is TRBJ1-1 and V is TRBV6-5, with D maybe TRBD1 (6 bases). Germline CDR1 is MNHEY and CDR2 is SVGAGI. The length of the CDR3 is 15 residues. Trimming cost V 2 bases and J 1 base, with 11 bases left between them. This CDR3 is CASSYGRGSNTEAFF. The DNA of the CDR3 is TGTGCCAGCAGTTACGGCAGGGGCTCGAACACTGAAGCTTTCTTT.

This clone was seen only once. The V call is TRBV7-9, the J call TRBJ2-1; 10 bases are a match to TRBD1. Losses at the gene ends were 2 bases for V and 7 bases for J; bases not matched to a gene: 11. In germline, CDR1 is SEHNR, CDR2 FQNEAQ (reference sequence). The CDR3 covers 17 residues. The CDR3: CASSLIMGQGRGNEQFF. The CDR3 region has the DNA TGTGCCAGCAGCTTAATAATGGGACAGGGGCGTGGGAATGAGCAGTTCTTC.

The V and J genes are TRBV6-5 and TRBJ2-7; D may be TRBD2 (5 bases). The CDR3 extends over 15 amino acids. V lost 5 bases and J 7 bases, leaving 21 bases between the germline ends. The V gene's germline CDR1 is MNHEY and CDR2 SVGAGI. This CDR3 is CASSPIQRTPGEQYF. CDR3 nucleotides: TGTGCCAGCAGTCCGATACAACGGACCCCGGGGGAGCAGTACTTC.

This clone showed up just a few times. The J gene is TRBJ1-5, the V gene TRBV19; D is undetermined. The V and J ends lost 3 bases and 5 bases respectively, with 2 bases between them. CDR1 is LNHDA, CDR2 SQIVND, per germline (reference sequence). This CDR3 is 11 amino acids long. CDR3 region: CASSIHQPQHF. The DNA of the CDR3 is TGTGCCAGTAGTATCCATCAGCCCCAGCATTTT.

The table lists this clone with a count of one. The chain couples TRBV11-2 to TRBJ2-5, with D possibly called TRBD1 or TRBD2 (5 bases each). The CDR3 totals 13 residues. V was pared by 4 bases and J by 4 bases, with 10 bases between. CDR1 is SGHAT, CDR2 FQNNGV, per germline. The CDR3 coding sequence is TGTGCCAGCAGCTCAGGGAGCGGAGAGACCCAGTACTTC. It specifies CASSSGSGETQYF. Complete variable domain (other parts from reference TRBV11-2 and TRBJ2-5): EAGVAQSPRYKIIEKRQSVAFWCNPISGHATLYWYQQILGQGPKLLIQFQNNGVVDDSQLPKDRFSAERLKGVDSTLKIQPAKLEDSAVYLCASSSGSGETQYFGPGTRLLVL.

This chain joins TRBV19 and TRBJ1-1; TRBD1 is a possible D gene (6 bases). The CDR3 runs 19 residues. The germline CDR1 and CDR2 sequences are LNHDA and SQIVND (reference sequence). Between the trimmed V and J ends, which lost 3 bases and 5 bases, there was a span of 28 bases. CDR3 nucleotides: TGTGCCAGTAGTATTCGACGGGGGTGGGACACTCCGCTGGGGACTGAAGCTTTCTTT. Translation gives CASSIRRGWDTPLGTEAFF.